Below are 23 T cell receptor beta chains sequenced from a single sample in a study of cytomegalovirus exposure and HLA in healthy donors. The assay was immunoSEQ multiplex PCR, and TCRdb's table has in-frame clones only and misses some. The sample has some 240,000 clones, around 78% seen once; the top ten hold around 5.6%. The specimen sequenced was PBMCs. These receptors all come from a woman younger than 35 in good health and CMV-seronegative.

The chain combines TRBV18 with TRBJ2-6; D may be TRBD2 (6 bases). This CDR3 contains 16 residues. Between the trimmed V and J ends, which lost 3 bases and 2 bases, there was a span of 11 bases. Germline V gives CDR1 KGHSH, CDR2 LQKENI. The CDR3 sequence is CASSPLEGTGANVLTF. In nucleotides, the CDR3 is TGTGCCAGCTCACCGTTGGAGGGGACTGGGGCCAACGTCCTGACTTTC.

This chain joins TRBV27 and TRBJ1-2; weak D call: TRBD1 (6 bases). Germline V gene sequence: CDR1 MNHEY, CDR2 SMNVEV (reference sequence). The CDR3 is made up of 15 amino acids. The ends were cut back, 4 bases at V and 1 base at J, with 13 bases in the middle. As DNA, the CDR3 is TGTGCCAGCAGTTCCACGGGGGCTATTAACTATGGCTACACCTTC. This translates into CASSSTGAINYGYTF.

V gene TRBV1 combines with J gene TRBJ2-3; the table's D call of TRBD2 was not tested on the DNA. TRBV1 is recorded as a pseudogene. The CDR3 length is 19 residues. The CDR3: CTSSQVPPRLAQSTDTQYF. In DNA, the CDR3 is TGCACCAGCAGCCAAGTCCCCCCCCGACTAGCTCAGAGCACAGATACGCAGTATTTT.

The rearrangement joins TRBV5-4 to TRBJ2-3; D remains unclear. Trimming cost V 4 bases and J 9 bases, with 15 bases left between them. Germline V gene data show CDR1 as SGHNT and CDR2 as YYREEE (reference sequence). This CDR3 has 13 amino acids. CDR3 sequence reads: CASSPGHFGTQYF. CDR3 DNA sequence: TGTGCCAGCAGCCCCGGGCACTTTGGAACGCAGTATTTT. Full variable domain (remainder filled in from reference TRBV5-4 and TRBJ2-3): ETGVTQSPTHLIKTRGQQVTLRCSSQSGHNTVSWYQQALGQGPQFIFQYYREEENGRGNFPPRFSGLQFPNYSSELNVNALELDDSALYLCASSPGHFGTQYFGPGTRLTVL.

The count of this clone is one. CDR3 residues: CASSRDGDYEQYF. For the CDR3, the DNA is TGTGCCAGCAGTAGGGACGGGGATTACGAGCAGTACTTC. The rearrangement uses TRBV27 and TRBJ2-7; D tentatively fits TRBD1 or TRBD2 (5 bases each). Trimming took off 5 bases at V and 4 bases at J, with 12 bases between the two ends. This CDR3 is built from 13 residues. CDR1 MNHEY and CDR2 SMNVEV come from the germline V gene (reference sequence).

The count of this clone is one. V gene TRBV4-1 combines with J gene TRBJ2-3, with TRBD1 matching 10 bases. Germline V gene data show CDR1 as MGHRA and CDR2 as YSYEKL. J gave up 1 base and V 2 bases, and 6 bases lay outside the gene matches. CDR3 size: 17 residues. The CDR3 DNA sequence: TGCGCCAGCAGCCAACGACTTGACAGGGGGCGCACAGATACGCAGTATTTT. It specifies CASSQRLDRGRTDTQYF.

The chain has TRBV6-1 and TRBJ1-2; no clear D gene. The CDR3 sequence is 11 residues long. V lost 7 bases and J 3 bases, leaving 6 bases between the germline ends. Germline loops: CDR1 MNHNS, CDR2 SASEGT. CDR3 nucleotides: TGTGCCAGCAATCTTCACTATGGCTACACCTTC. It codes for CASNLHYGYTF.

The rearrangement joins TRBV2 to TRBJ2-1; 7 nucleotides line up with TRBD2. Trimming took 8 bases from V and 12 from J; bases not matched to a gene: 10. Germline loops: CDR1 SNHLY, CDR2 FYNNEI. The CDR3 sequence is 12 residues long. In nucleotides, the CDR3 is TGTGCCAGCGGAGATCGCGGGAGTTTGCAGTTCTTC. Translated, it gives CASGDRGSLQFF.

The chain has TRBV29-1 and TRBJ2-5; unclear D gene. The CDR3 has 13 amino acids. V gave up 4 bases and J gave up 1 base, with 10 bases separating them. Germline lookup yields CDR1 SQVTM and CDR2 ANQGSEA. The CDR3 spells CSVGGSRQETQYF. DNA for the CDR3: TGCAGCGTTGGGGGATCCCGCCAAGAGACCCAGTACTTC.

This clone has only a few counts. V and J are TRBV9 and TRBJ1-2, with D possibly TRBD1 on 6 matching bases. This CDR3 region has 15 residues. The V end lost 0 bases, the J end lost 0 bases, and 9 bases lay between the germline ends. The V gene's germline CDR1 is SGDLS and CDR2 YYNGEE. CDR3 nucleotides: TGTGCCAGCAGCGTAGAGGGGGGGTCTAACTATGGCTACACCTTC. Amino acid sequence: CASSVEGGSNYGYTF.

The CDR3 region is CASSLTGHSEETQYF. The CDR3 coding sequence is TGCGCCAGCAGCTTGACAGGGCATAGTGAAGAGACCCAGTACTTC. The rearrangement joins TRBV5-1 to TRBJ2-5, with a tentative D call TRBD1 (6 bases). Trimming pared 1 base from V and 3 bases from J, leaving 13 bases between. This CDR3 has 15 residues. Germline lookup yields CDR1 SGHRS and CDR2 YFSETQ.

The chain couples TRBV11-2 to TRBJ1-2; a weak D match, TRBD1 (5 bases). The ends were cut back, 2 bases at V and 2 bases at J, with 9 bases in the middle. The germline V gene encodes CDR1 SGHAT and CDR2 FQNNGV. CDR3 length: 14 residues. CDR3 region: CASSLTGGNYGYTF. The CDR3 DNA reads TGTGCCAGCAGCTTAACAGGAGGGAACTATGGCTACACCTTC.

The rearrangement links TRBV9 to TRBJ2-1; D not resolved. Deletions cut 0 bases from V and 2 bases from J, with 9 bases between. The germline V gene has CDR1 SGDLS and CDR2 YYNGEE. The CDR3 extends over 15 amino acids. The DNA of the CDR3 is TGTGCCAGCAGCGTAGCTGCGACGGCCTACAATGAGCAGTTCTTC. Residues: CASSVAATAYNEQFF.

The chain couples TRBV2 to TRBJ2-2; 9 bases align to TRBD1. The CDR3 has 15 residues. Germline V CDR1 and CDR2: SNHLY, FYNNEI. V trimming: 6 bases; J trimming: 7 bases; junction bases outside the gene matches: 9. As DNA, the CDR3 is TGTGCCAGCAGATTCGGGACAGGGTGGGTCGGGGAGCTGTTTTTT. Translated: CASRFGTGWVGELFF.

This clone was observed a handful of times. The rearrangement joins TRBV7-9 to TRBJ2-7; TRBD1 matches 9 bases. Germline trimming cut 1 base from V and 6 bases from J; bases unmatched to any gene: 10. Per germline, CDR1 SEHNR and CDR2 FQNEAQ (reference sequence). This CDR3 is 16 amino acids long. The CDR3 reads CASSLGQGQGNSEQYF. The CDR3 DNA is TGTGCCAGCAGCTTAGGGCAAGGACAGGGGAATTCCGAGCAGTACTTC.

The chain uses TRBV2 and TRBJ2-1; 10 bases agree with TRBD2. The CDR3 has 15 residues. V shed 9 bases and J 8 bases; nucleotides not matched to a gene: 13. Germline V gene data show CDR1 as SNHLY and CDR2 as FYNNEI. CDR3 coding DNA: TGTGCCAGGGCTCCTAGCGGGAGAAGCTTCGATGAGCAGTTCTTC. Residues: CARAPSGRSFDEQFF.

The chain links TRBV30 to TRBJ2-2, with unresolved D. In germline, CDR1 is GTSNPN, CDR2 SVGIG (reference sequence). CDR3 length: 13 residues. V dropped 4 bases and J dropped 0 bases, with 6 bases sitting between them. Written as DNA, the CDR3 is TGTGCCTGGACAGCAGCGAACACCGGGGAGCTGTTTTTT. Translated, it gives CAWTAANTGELFF. Combining the CDR3 with reference TRBV30 and TRBJ2-2 gives the whole variable domain SQTIHQWPATLVQPVGSPLSLECTVEGTSNPNLYWYRQAAGRGLQLLFYSVGIGQISSEVPQNLSASRPQDRQFILSSKKLLLSDSGFYLCAWTAANTGELFFGEGSRLTVL.

The V and J genes are TRBV30 and TRBJ2-1; perhaps TRBD2 as D (5 bases). The CDR3 consists of 11 residues. Trimming stripped 5 bases from V and 4 bases from J, with 6 bases between. In germline, CDR1 is GTSNPN, CDR2 SVGIG (reference sequence). The CDR3 loop is CAWGLYNEQFF. DNA of the CDR3: TGTGCCTGGGGACTGTACAATGAGCAGTTCTTC.

The chain joins TRBV6-4 to TRBJ1-5; D not resolved. V dropped 4 bases and J dropped 2 bases, with 18 bases sitting between them. The V gene's germline CDR1 is MRHNA and CDR2 SNTAGT. This CDR3 comprises 17 residues. CDR3: CASSGAPGRFRNQPQHF. The DNA of the CDR3 is TGTGCCAGCAGTGGGGCCCCGGGAAGGTTTCGCAATCAGCCCCAGCATTTT.

This clone was counted only a few times. V usage is TRBV5-1 and J usage is TRBJ2-2; a possible D gene is TRBD1 (6 bases). Germline V gene lookup returns CDR1 SGHRS and CDR2 YFSETQ. The CDR3 loop spans 18 amino acids. V was clipped by 0 bases and J by 1 base, with 16 bases between them. In DNA form, the CDR3 reads TGCGCCAGCAGCTTGGGCCCATTGGGGGCTCTGAACACCGGGGAGCTGTTTTTT. Translated: CASSLGPLGALNTGELFF.

The rearrangement links TRBV5-4 to TRBJ2-1, with 9 bases aligning to TRBD2. The CDR3 totals 16 residues. Germline CDR1 is SGHNT and CDR2 is YYREEE (reference sequence). Losses at the gene ends were 0 bases for V and 4 bases for J; bases not matched to a gene: 5. The CDR3 loop is CASSLVLAGNYNEQFF. CDR3 DNA: TGTGCCAGCAGCTTGGTGCTAGCGGGGAATTACAATGAGCAGTTCTTC.

V gene TRBV5-6 combines with J gene TRBJ1-1; a weak D match, TRBD1 (5 bases). V was trimmed by 2 bases and J by 11 bases, leaving 10 bases between them. Per the germline V gene, CDR1 is SGHDT and CDR2 is YYEEEE. This CDR3 contains 11 residues. CDR3: CASSFDSQAFF. CDR3 DNA: TGTGCCAGCAGCTTTGACAGCCAGGCTTTCTTT.

J is TRBJ1-2 and V is TRBV2, with 9 nucleotides matching TRBD1. Germline V gene sequence: CDR1 SNHLY, CDR2 FYNNEI. CDR3 length equals 13 residues. J gave up 14 bases and V 6 bases, and 13 bases lay outside the gene matches. CDR3 loop: CASSQLVGTGKTF. The CDR3 region has the DNA TGTGCCAGCAGCCAACTTGTCGGGACAGGGAAAACCTTC.